This T cell receptor (beta chain) emerged from a study of CD8 T cells in Susac syndrome. Comments on this clonotype: Its cognate antigen is unknown.

Random hexamers primed reverse transcription of roughly 0.5 to 1 ug RNA. Across 54 Vbeta and 13 Jbeta, TCR beta CDR3 was amplified with immunoSEQ multiplex PCR. TCRdb ran MiXCR on the immunoSEQ multiplex PCR reads and lists one entry per CDR3 protein. The sample consists of more than 150,000 distinct CDR3 sequences, 92% of them appearing once. TEMRA cells were enriched by FACS, and CD4+ and CD8+ T cells were negatively isolated. Study-wide findings and caveats: The study conceded that relatively few individuals underwent its TCR sequencing and HLA analysis.

Trimming stripped 2 bases from V and 4 bases from J, with 21 bases between. CDR3 length: 17 amino acids. Germline-derived CDR1 and CDR2 are MDHEN and SYDVKM. The origin of this receptor is a human donor in good health. The sequencing sample was made of CD4+ T cells from PBMCs. V is TRBV28 and J is TRBJ2-7, with a tentative D call TRBD2 (6 bases). In DNA form, the CDR3 reads TGTGCCAGCAGTTTAGGAAGGGGAGGCTTATCGATTTACGAGCAGTACTTC. Translation: CASSLGRGGLSIYEQYF. Full variable domain (rest looked up from reference TRBV28 and TRBJ2-7): DVKVTQSSRYLVKRTGEKVFLECVQDMDHENMFWYRQDPGLGLRLIYFSYDVKMKEKGDIPEGYSVSREKKERFSLILESASTNQTSMYLCASSLGRGGLSIYEQYFGPGTRLTVT.